Below, 17 T cell receptor beta chains from the same sample are listed, as sequenced in a study of blood T cell repertoires in COVID-19. TCRdb's copy holds only in-frame clones and misses some; the assay was immunoSEQ multiplex PCR. In the table there are fewer than 200,000 clones, roughly 86% of which are singletons. Material for sequencing was peripheral blood. These receptors originate from a man between 35 and 55 years old who had recovered from COVID-19.

This clone was counted a single time. The V and J genes are TRBV18 and TRBJ2-1; 7 bases are a match to TRBD2. CDR1 is KGHSH and CDR2 is LQKENI in the germline V gene. CDR3 length: 17 amino acids. V was pared by 3 bases and J by 6 bases, with 14 bases of the junction left unmatched. The CDR3 region has the DNA TGTGCCAGCTCACCCCTAGATCCGGGACTAATGAGCAATGAGCAGTTCTTC. This sequence encodes CASSPLDPGLMSNEQFF. Based on the CDR3 plus reference TRBV18 and TRBJ2-1, the full variable domain is NAGVMQNPRHLVRRRGQEARLRCSPMKGHSHVYWYRQLPEEGLKFMVYLQKENIIDESGMPKERFSAEFPKEGPSILRIQQVVRGDSAAYFCASSPLDPGLMSNEQFFGPGTRLTVL.

The gene calls are TRBV21-1 and TRBJ1-1. TRBV21-1 is noted as a pseudogene. The CDR3 loop spans 9 amino acids. The DNA of the CDR3 is TGTGCCAGCAGAGCAGAAGCTTTCTTT. The encoded protein is CASRAEAFF.

This clone has just one count. V is TRBV5-1 and J is TRBJ2-2; D unclear. This CDR3 is 13 amino acids long. Germline assignment: CDR1 SGHRS and CDR2 YFSETQ. V lost 0 bases to trimming and J lost 7 bases, with 7 bases between them. In DNA, the CDR3 is TGCGCCAGCAGCTTGGTTAGAGGCGGGGAGCTGTTTTTT. This codes for CASSLVRGGELFF.

This chain joins TRBV27 and TRBJ2-3; D is ambiguous. The germline V gene encodes CDR1 MNHEY and CDR2 SMNVEV (reference sequence). This CDR3 comprises 13 residues. V was clipped by 8 bases and J by 5 bases, with 14 bases between them. CDR3 in DNA: TGTGCCAGCTGGCCCCACCCCCGAGATACGCAGTATTTT. As protein: CASWPHPRDTQYF.

The CDR3 here is CASSRFPGLGTDTQYF. Here the CDR3 DNA reads TGTGCCAGCAGCCGATTCCCGGGACTAGGCACAGATACGCAGTATTTT. The V gene is TRBV6-2 or TRBV6-3, the J gene TRBJ2-3, with TRBD2 matching over 8 bases. Germline CDR1 is MNHEY and CDR2 is SVGEGT. The V and J ends lost 6 bases and 1 base, in that order; junction bases with no gene match: 9. The CDR3 covers 16 residues.

The chain has TRBV2 and TRBJ2-2; D is ambiguous. Looked up from germline, CDR1 is SNHLY and CDR2 is FYNNEI. Trimming left V 6 bases short and J 3 bases short, with 5 bases between. This CDR3 comprises 12 residues. Written as DNA, the CDR3 is TGTGCCAGCAGGTTAGACACCGGGGAGCTGTTTTTT. Its translation: CASRLDTGELFF.

This chain links TRBV7-2 with TRBJ2-3; 10 nucleotides match TRBD2. J lost 4 bases, V lost 3 bases, and 10 bases had no gene match. The germline gives CDR1 SGHTA, CDR2 FQGNSA. CDR3 length: 17 amino acids. CDR3 loop: CASSLPLGTSVPDTQYF. The CDR3 DNA reads as TGTGCCAGCAGCTTGCCCCTCGGGACTAGCGTCCCAGATACGCAGTATTTT. Looking up the rest from reference TRBV7-2 and TRBJ2-3 gives the full variable domain: GAGVSQSPSNKVTEKGKDVELRCDPISGHTALYWYRQSLGQGLEFLIYFQGNSAPDKSGLPSDRFSAERTGGSVSTLTIQRTQQEDSAVYLCASSLPLGTSVPDTQYFGPGTRLTVL.

The chain has TRBV24-1 and TRBJ2-2; 9 bases fit TRBD2. The CDR3 is made up of 16 amino acids. Germline trimming cut 5 bases from V and 1 base from J; bases unmatched to any gene: 4. Germline V gene lookup returns CDR1 KGHDR and CDR2 SFDVKD. The CDR3 sequence is CATSVTTSGNTGELFF. CDR3 coding DNA: TGTGCCACCAGTGTCACGACTAGCGGGAACACCGGGGAGCTGTTTTTT.

This rearrangement joins TRBV11-3 to TRBJ2-7; D possibly corresponds to TRBD2 (6 bases). Germline assignment: CDR1 SGHNT and CDR2 YENEEA. V was shortened by 0 bases and J by 4 bases, with 10 bases between the two germline ends. The CDR3 is 14 residues long. This CDR3 is CASSLDRRGYEQYF. CDR3 nucleotide sequence: TGTGCCAGCAGCTTAGATCGGAGGGGTTACGAGCAGTACTTC.

The rearrangement uses TRBV4-2 and TRBJ2-1; 7 nucleotides align to TRBD2. Germline CDR1 reads LGHNA; CDR2 reads YNFKEQ. CDR3 size: 17 residues. V lost 4 bases to trimming and J lost 1 base; unmatched junction nucleotides: 10. The chain's CDR3 is CASSPRSGGTSYNEQFF. The CDR3 coding sequence is TGTGCCAGCAGCCCCAGGTCCGGGGGGACTTCCTACAATGAGCAGTTCTTC.

This chain connects TRBV9 to TRBJ2-7; maybe TRBD2 (7 bases). Deletions cut 2 bases from V and 3 bases from J, with 12 bases between. This CDR3 region has 14 residues. The germline gives CDR1 SGDLS, CDR2 YYNGEE. The CDR3 DNA reads as TGTGCCAGCAGCGTTGGGCGGGGGCTCTACGAGCAGTACTTC. Its translation is CASSVGRGLYEQYF.

The rearrangement uses TRBV10-3 and TRBJ2-1; D unresolved. Germline loops: CDR1 ENHRY, CDR2 SYGVKD. V lost 3 bases, J lost 5 bases, and 14 bases lay in between. The length of the CDR3 is 15 residues. The CDR3 region is CAISDPAGEHNEQFF. In DNA form, the CDR3 reads TGTGCCATCAGTGATCCCGCCGGAGAACACAATGAGCAGTTCTTC.

Concerning this clone: A single base separates this from a much larger clone, so it may be a read error. This rearrangement joins TRBV14 to TRBJ2-2, with 7 bases identical to TRBD2. The CDR3 totals 13 residues. V gave up 4 bases and J gave up 6 bases; unmatched junction bases: 2. The germline V gene encodes CDR1 SGHDN and CDR2 FVKESK. The CDR3 sequence is CASSRTSAGELFF. In nucleotides, the CDR3 is TGTGCCAGCAGCCGCACTAGCGCCGGGGAGCTGTTTTTT.

This sequence joins TRBV18 and TRBJ2-7; TRBD2 agrees at 9 bases. CDR1 is KGHSH and CDR2 is LQKENI in the germline V gene. The CDR3 sequence is 14 residues long. Trimming cost V 0 bases and J 4 bases; bases outside gene matches: 1. The CDR3 spells CASSPPSGSYEQYF. CDR3 DNA: TGTGCCAGCTCACCACCTAGCGGGAGTTACGAGCAGTACTTC.

The J gene is TRBJ1-2, the V gene TRBV6-2 or TRBV6-3; D uncertain. Germline V gene sequence: CDR1 MNHEY, CDR2 SVGEGT. The CDR3 loop spans 13 amino acids. V dropped 2 bases and J dropped 3 bases, with 7 bases sitting between them. CDR3 sequence (DNA): TGTGCCAGCAGTTACAGACAAGACTATGGCTACACCTTC. Its protein product is CASSYRQDYGYTF.

The genes are TRBV7-9 and TRBJ2-7; D not resolved. V gave up 1 base and J gave up 0 bases, with 13 bases separating them. The germline gives CDR1 SEHNR, CDR2 FQNEAQ (reference sequence). This CDR3 has 16 residues. In nucleotides, the CDR3 is TGTGCCAGCAGCTTAGAATTGGGCGTGAGCTCCTACGAGCAGTACTTC. Protein: CASSLELGVSSYEQYF.

This sequence joins TRBV5-5 and TRBJ2-6; D not certain. Germline V gene sequence: CDR1 SGHKS, CDR2 YYEKEE (reference sequence). V was clipped by 1 base and J by 0 bases, with 8 bases between them. CDR3 length: 16 amino acids. The CDR3 DNA reads TGTGCCAGCAGCTTGACCAGAAGCTCTGGGGCCAACGTCCTGACTTTC. Amino acid sequence: CASSLTRSSGANVLTF.